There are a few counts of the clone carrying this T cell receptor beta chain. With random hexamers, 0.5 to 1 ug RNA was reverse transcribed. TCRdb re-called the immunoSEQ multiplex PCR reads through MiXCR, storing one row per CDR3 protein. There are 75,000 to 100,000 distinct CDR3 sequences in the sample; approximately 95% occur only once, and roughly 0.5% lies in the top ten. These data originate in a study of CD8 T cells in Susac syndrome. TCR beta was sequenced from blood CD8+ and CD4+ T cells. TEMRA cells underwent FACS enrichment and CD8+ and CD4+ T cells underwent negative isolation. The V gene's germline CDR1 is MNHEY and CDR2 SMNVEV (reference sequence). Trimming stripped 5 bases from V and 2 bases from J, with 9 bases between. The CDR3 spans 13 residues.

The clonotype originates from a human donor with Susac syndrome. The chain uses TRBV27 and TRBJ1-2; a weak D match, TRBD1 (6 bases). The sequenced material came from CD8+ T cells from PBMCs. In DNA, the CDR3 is TGTGCCAGCAGTCCGCAGGGGAACTATGGCTACACCTTC. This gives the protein CASSPQGNYGYTF.